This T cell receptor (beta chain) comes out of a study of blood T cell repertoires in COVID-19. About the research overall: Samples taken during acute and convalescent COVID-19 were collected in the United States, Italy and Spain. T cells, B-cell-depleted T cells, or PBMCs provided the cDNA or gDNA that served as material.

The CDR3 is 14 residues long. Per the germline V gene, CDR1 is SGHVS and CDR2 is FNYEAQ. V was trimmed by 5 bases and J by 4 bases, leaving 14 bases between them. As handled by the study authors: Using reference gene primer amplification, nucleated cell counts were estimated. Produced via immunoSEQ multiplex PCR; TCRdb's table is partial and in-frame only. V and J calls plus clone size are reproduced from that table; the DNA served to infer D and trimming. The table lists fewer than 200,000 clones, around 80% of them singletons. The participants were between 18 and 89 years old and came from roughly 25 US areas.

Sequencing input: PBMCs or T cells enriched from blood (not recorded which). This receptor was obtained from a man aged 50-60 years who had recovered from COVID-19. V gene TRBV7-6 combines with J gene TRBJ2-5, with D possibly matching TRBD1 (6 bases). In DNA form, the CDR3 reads TGTGCCAGCAGCCCGGTAGGGGGAATAGAGACCCAGTACTTC. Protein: CASSPVGGIETQYF.